This TCR beta chain is drawn from a study of regulatory T cells in long-lasting Graves disease. Arm-PCR with iRepertoire HTBI primers amplified the CDR3 regions for these TCR beta libraries. MiXCR, applied by TCRdb to the multiplex PCR reads, yields one record per CDR3 protein. Among fewer than 450,000 distinct CDR3 sequences listed, 23% were seen once. V shed 5 bases, J shed 7 bases, and the junction held 10 bases outside the gene matches. This CDR3 contains 16 residues. CDR1 DFQATT and CDR2 SNEGSKA come from the germline V gene (reference sequence). Study conclusions and caveats: The TCR repertoire of persistent Graves' patients was less diverse than that of newly diagnosed ones.

Concerning this clonotype: Its antigen is currently unknown.

Sample time point: persistent/refractory GD, antithyroid drugs over 5 years with positive TRAb. Extracted RNA from PBMCs served as the source of the TCR library. The peripheral blood volume drawn was 8 to 9.5 milliliters, and it was collected into EDTA tubes. This chain connects TRBV20-1 to TRBJ2-1, with TRBD2 identical over 14 bases. This specimen consisted of peripheral blood mononuclear cells (PBMCs), obtained when the disease was refractory, from a patient treated with antithyroid drugs. This sequence originates from a female donor with Graves disease. In DNA form, the CDR3 reads TGCAGTGCTTGGGAGGGACTAGCGGGAGCAGGTAATGAGCAGTTCTTC. Amino acid sequence: CSAWEGLAGAGNEQFF.